Described below is a single T cell receptor beta chain sequence and its context. This specimen comes from a study of blood T cell repertoires in COVID-19. Overall study context: The analysed material was cDNA or gDNA that came from T cells, B-cell-depleted T cells, or PBMCs.

Germline loops: CDR1 SGDLS, CDR2 YYNGEE. Trimming stripped 4 bases from V and 0 bases from J, with 12 bases between. This CDR3 has 15 amino acids. Profiling relied on immunoSEQ multiplex PCR, and the TCRdb table lists in-frame clones only, not all of them. The sample lists some 200,000 clones; roughly 84% were seen once. The sequence was obtained from a woman aged 60-75 years with acute or convalescent COVID-19. Sequencing used peripheral blood. The rearrangement links TRBV9 to TRBJ2-3; D is uncertain. This CDR3 reads CASSHDGSSTDTQYF. The CDR3 DNA reads TGTGCCAGCAGCCATGACGGGTCTAGCACAGATACGCAGTATTTT.